Given below is one T cell receptor beta chain in context. Antigen specificity is unknown. The PCR employed 60 Vbeta primers together with 13 Jbeta primers. The table came from immunoSEQ multiplex PCR; TCRdb's copy has only in-frame clones and leaves some out. The table has more than 140,000 clones, 75% to 80% seen once. This sample was included in a study of cytomegalovirus exposure and HLA in healthy donors. Study-level information: HLA-typed donors were the source of about 85 million unique TCRs, which an early data release held. General study results and limits: Because they were indistinguishable, some V segments, including TRBV6-2 and TRBV6-3, were excluded.

The CDR3 is 15 amino acids. Trimming removed 6 bases at V and 2 bases at J, with 13 bases between. CDR1 is MNHNS, CDR2 SASEGT, per germline. Sequencing input: PBMCs. The sequence came from a male donor in good health and CMV-seronegative. V and J are TRBV6-1 and TRBJ2-2; TRBD1 might be the D (6 bases). The CDR3 sequence is CASSELQGNTGELFF. Written as DNA, the CDR3 is TGTGCCAGCAGCGAGTTACAGGGTAACACCGGGGAGCTGTTTTTT.